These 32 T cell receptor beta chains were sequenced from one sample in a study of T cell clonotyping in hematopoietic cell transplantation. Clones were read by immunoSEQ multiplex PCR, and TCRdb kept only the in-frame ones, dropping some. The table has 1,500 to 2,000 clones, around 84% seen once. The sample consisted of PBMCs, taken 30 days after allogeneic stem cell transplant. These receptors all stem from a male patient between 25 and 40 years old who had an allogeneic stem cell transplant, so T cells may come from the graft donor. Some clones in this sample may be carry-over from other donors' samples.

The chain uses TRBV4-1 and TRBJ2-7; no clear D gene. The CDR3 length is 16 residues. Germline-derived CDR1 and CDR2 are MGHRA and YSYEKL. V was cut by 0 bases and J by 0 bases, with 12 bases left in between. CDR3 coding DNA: TGCGCCAGCAGCCAAGAAGGGTCCCCACGCTCCTACGAGCAGTACTTC. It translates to CASSQEGSPRSYEQYF.

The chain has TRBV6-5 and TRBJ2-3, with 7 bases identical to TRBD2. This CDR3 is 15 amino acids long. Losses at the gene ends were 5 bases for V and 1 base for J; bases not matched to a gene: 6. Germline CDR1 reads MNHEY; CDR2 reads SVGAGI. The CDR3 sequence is CASSLLGGGTDTQYF. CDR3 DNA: TGTGCCAGCAGTCTCTTGGGGGGGGGCACAGATACGCAGTATTTT.

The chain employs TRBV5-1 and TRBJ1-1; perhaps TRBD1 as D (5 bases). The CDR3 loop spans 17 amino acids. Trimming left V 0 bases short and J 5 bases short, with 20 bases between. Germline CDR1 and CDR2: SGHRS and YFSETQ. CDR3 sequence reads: CASSLVPGGYRGTEAFF. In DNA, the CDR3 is TGCGCCAGCAGCTTGGTCCCGGGGGGTTACCGCGGGACTGAAGCTTTCTTT.

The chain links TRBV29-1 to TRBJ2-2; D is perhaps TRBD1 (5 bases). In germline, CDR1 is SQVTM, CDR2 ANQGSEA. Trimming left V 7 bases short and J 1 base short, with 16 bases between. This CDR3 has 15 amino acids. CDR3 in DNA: TGCAGCGCAAGGGGTCTGGGATTGAACACCGGGGAGCTGTTTTTT. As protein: CSARGLGLNTGELFF.

CDR3 protein: CARTWTSGRLFNEQFF. CDR3 bases: TGTGCCAGAACCTGGACTAGCGGGAGGTTATTCAATGAGCAGTTCTTC. This rearrangement joins TRBV7-2 to TRBJ2-1; 14 bases align to TRBD2. Germline CDR1 reads SGHTA; CDR2 reads FQGNSA. The CDR3 totals 16 residues. The ends lost 9 bases at V and 6 bases at J; junction bases unmatched: 10.

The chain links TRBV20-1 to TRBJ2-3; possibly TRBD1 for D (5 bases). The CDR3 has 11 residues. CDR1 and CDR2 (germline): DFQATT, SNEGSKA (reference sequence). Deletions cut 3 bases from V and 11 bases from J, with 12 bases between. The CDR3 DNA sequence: TGCAGTGCTAGGTTTTCAGGGCTGCAGTATTTT. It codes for CSARFSGLQYF.

Here the CDR3 reads CASSEQDFYEQYF. CDR3 DNA: TGTGCCAGCAGTGAACAGGACTTCTACGAGCAGTACTTC. The chain has TRBV2 and TRBJ2-7; a weak D match, TRBD2 (5 bases). The length of the CDR3 is 13 residues. Germline-derived CDR1 and CDR2 are SNHLY and FYNNEI. V lost 2 bases to trimming and J lost 3 bases, with 8 bases between them.

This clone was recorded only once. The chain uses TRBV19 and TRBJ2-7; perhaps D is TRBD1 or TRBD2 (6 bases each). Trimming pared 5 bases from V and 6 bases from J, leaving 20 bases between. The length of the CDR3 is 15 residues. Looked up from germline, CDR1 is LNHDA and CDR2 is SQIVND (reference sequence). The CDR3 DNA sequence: TGTGCCAGTAGTGTCCTTAGAGGGGGGAGTTTCGAGCAGTACTTC. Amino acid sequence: CASSVLRGGSFEQYF.

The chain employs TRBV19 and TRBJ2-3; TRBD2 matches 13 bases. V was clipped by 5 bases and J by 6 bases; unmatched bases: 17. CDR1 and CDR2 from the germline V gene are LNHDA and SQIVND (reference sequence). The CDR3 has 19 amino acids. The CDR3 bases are TGTGCCAGTAGTCCCCCCCTCCCCACTAGCGGGAGGGCTGATGATACGCAGTATTTT. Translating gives CASSPPLPTSGRADDTQYF.

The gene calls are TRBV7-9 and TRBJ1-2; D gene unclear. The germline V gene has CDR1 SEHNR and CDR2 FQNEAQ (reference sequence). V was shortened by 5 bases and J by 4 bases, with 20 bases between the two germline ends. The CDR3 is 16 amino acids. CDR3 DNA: TGTGCCAGCAGCCAATCCGAGGCAGAACTTCTCTATGGCTACACCTTC. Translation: CASSQSEAELLYGYTF.

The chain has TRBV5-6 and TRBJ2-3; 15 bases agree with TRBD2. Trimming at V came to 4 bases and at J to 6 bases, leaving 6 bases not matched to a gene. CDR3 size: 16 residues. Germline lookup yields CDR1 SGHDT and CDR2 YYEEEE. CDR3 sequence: CASSLRGTSGRDTQYF. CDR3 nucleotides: TGTGCCAGCAGCCTTCGCGGGACTAGCGGGAGGGATACGCAGTATTTT.

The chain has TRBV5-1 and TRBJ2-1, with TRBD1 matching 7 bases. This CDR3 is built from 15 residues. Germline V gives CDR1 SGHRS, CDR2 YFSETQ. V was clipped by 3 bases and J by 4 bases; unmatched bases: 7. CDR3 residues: CASSSGTAKYNEQFF. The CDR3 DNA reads TGCGCCAGCAGCTCCGGGACAGCAAAATACAATGAGCAGTTCTTC. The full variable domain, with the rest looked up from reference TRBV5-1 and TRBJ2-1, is KAGVTQTPRYLIKTRGQQVTLSCSPISGHRSVSWYQQTPGQGLQFLFEYFSETQRNKGNFPGRFSGRQFSNSRSEMNVSTLELGDSALYLCASSSGTAKYNEQFFGPGTRLTVL.

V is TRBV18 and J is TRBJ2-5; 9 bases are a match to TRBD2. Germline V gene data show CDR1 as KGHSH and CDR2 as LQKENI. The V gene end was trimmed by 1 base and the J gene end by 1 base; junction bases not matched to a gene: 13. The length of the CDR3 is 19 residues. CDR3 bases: TGTGCCAGCTCACCACGGAGAGGGGCCGCTAGCGGGGTCCAAGAGACCCAGTACTTC. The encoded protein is CASSPRRGAASGVQETQYF.

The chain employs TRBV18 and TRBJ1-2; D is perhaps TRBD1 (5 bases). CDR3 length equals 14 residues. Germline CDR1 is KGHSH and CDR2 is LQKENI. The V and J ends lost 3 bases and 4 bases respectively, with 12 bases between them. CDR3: CASSPDRDPYGYTF. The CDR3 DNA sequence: TGTGCCAGCTCACCTGACCGGGACCCCTATGGCTACACCTTC.

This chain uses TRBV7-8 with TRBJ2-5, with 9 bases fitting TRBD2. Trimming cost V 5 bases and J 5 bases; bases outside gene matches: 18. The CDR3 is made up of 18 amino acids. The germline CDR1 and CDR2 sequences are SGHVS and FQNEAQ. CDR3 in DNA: TGTGCCAGCAGCCCCCGCAGAGGCGCAGCGGGAGGCACTGAGACCCAGTACTTC. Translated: CASSPRRGAAGGTETQYF.

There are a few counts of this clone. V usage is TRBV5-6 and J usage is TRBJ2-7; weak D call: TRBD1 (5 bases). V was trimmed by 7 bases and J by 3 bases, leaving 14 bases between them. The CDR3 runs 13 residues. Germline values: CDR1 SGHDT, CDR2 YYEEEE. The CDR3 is CASGTRENYEQYF. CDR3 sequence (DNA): TGTGCCAGCGGAACCAGGGAAAACTACGAGCAGTACTTC.

CDR3 sequence: CASSLRAASSYNEQFF. The CDR3 region has the DNA TGTGCCAGCTCACTACGGGCAGCGAGCTCCTACAATGAGCAGTTCTTC. The chain joins TRBV18 to TRBJ2-1; no clear D. This CDR3 is built from 16 residues. Trimming took 4 bases from V and 0 from J, leaving 13 bases between them. The germline V gene encodes CDR1 KGHSH and CDR2 LQKENI.

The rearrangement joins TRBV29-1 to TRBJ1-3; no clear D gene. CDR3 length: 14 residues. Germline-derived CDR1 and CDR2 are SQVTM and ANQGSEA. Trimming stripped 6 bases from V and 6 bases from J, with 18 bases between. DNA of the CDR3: TGCAGCGTGGACGACTTGAGGCAAAAAAACACCATATATTTT. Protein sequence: CSVDDLRQKNTIYF.

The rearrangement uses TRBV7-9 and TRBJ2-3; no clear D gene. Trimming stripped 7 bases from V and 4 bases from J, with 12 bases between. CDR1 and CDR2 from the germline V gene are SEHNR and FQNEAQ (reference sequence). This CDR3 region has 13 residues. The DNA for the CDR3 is TGTGCCAGCAACATGGCCCGGGCAGATACGCAGTATTTT. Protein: CASNMARADTQYF.

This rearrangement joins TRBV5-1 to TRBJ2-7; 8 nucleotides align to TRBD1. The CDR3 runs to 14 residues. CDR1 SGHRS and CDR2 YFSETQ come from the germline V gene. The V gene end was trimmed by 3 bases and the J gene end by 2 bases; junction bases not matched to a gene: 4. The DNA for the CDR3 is TGCGCCAGCAGCTCCCAGGGGGCCGCCTACGAGCAGTACTTC. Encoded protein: CASSSQGAAYEQYF.

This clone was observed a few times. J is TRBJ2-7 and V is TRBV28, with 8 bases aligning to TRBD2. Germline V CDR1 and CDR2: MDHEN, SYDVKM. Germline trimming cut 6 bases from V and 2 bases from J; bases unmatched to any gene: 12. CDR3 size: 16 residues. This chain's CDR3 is CASSRGGAGGTYEQYF. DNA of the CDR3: TGTGCCAGCAGCCGCGGTGGGGCGGGAGGCACCTACGAGCAGTACTTC. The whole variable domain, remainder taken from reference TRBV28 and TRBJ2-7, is DVKVTQSSRYLVKRTGEKVFLECVQDMDHENMFWYRQDPGLGLRLIYFSYDVKMKEKGDIPEGYSVSREKKERFSLILESASTNQTSMYLCASSRGGAGGTYEQYFGPGTRLTVT.

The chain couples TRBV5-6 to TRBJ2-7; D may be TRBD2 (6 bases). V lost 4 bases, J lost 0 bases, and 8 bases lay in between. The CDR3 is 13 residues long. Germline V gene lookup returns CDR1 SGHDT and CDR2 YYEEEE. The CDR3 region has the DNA TGTGCCAGCAGCCGGGGGAGCTCCTACGAGCAGTACTTC. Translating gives CASSRGSSYEQYF.

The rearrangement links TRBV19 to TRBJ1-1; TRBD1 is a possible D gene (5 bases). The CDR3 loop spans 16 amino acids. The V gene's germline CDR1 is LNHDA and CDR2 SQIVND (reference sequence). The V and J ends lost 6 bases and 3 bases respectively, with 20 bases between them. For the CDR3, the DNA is TGTGCCAGTAGCACTGCGTCCGGGGGTCCGGACACTGAAGCTTTCTTT. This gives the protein CASSTASGGPDTEAFF.

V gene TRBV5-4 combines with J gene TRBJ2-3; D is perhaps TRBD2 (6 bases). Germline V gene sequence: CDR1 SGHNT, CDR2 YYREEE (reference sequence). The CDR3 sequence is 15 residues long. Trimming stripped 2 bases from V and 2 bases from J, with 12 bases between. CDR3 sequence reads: CASSFQRAPTDTQYF. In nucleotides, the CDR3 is TGTGCCAGCAGCTTTCAGCGGGCGCCCACAGATACGCAGTATTTT.

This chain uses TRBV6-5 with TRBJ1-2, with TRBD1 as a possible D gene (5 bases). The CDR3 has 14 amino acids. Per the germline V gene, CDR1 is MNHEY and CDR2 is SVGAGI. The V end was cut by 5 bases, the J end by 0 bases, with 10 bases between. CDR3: CASSRQSPNYGYTF. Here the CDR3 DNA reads TGTGCCAGCAGTCGACAGTCGCCTAACTATGGCTACACCTTC.

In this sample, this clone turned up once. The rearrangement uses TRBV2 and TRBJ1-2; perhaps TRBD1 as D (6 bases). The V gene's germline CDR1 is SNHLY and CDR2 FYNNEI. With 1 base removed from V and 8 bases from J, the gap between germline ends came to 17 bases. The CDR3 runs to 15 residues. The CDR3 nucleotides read TGTGCCAGCAGTGAAGACGGGGGGCCCCGCCGGGGCTACACCTTC. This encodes CASSEDGGPRRGYTF.

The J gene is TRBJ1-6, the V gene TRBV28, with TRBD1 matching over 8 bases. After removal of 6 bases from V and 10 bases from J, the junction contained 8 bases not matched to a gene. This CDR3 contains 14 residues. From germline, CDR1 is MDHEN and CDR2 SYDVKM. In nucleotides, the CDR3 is TGTGCCAGCAGCCCCAGGACAGGGTGGTCACCCCTCCACTTT. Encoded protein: CASSPRTGWSPLHF.

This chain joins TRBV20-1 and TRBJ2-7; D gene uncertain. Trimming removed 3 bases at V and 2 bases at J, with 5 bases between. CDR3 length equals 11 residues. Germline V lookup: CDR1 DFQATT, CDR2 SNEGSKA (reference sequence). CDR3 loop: CSASDPYEQYF. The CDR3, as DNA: TGCAGTGCTAGTGACCCCTACGAGCAGTACTTC.

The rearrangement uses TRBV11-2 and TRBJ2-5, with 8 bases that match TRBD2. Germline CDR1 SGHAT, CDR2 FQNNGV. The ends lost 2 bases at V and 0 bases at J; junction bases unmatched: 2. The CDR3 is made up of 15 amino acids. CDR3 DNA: TGTGCCAGCAGCTTAACAGCGGGGGACCAAGAGACCCAGTACTTC. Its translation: CASSLTAGDQETQYF.

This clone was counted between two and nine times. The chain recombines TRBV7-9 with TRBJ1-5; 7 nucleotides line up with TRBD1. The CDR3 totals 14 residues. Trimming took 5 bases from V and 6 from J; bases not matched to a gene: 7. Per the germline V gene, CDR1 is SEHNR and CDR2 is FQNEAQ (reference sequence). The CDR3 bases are TGTGCCAGCAGCGAAGGGGGCTTTGGTCAGCCCCAGCATTTT. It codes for CASSEGGFGQPQHF.

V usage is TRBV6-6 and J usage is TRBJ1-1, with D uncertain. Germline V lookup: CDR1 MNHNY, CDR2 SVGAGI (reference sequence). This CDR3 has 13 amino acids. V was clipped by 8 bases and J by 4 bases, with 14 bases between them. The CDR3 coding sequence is TGTGCCAGCGGAGCGGATGGAGCCACTGAAGCTTTCTTT. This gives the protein CASGADGATEAFF.

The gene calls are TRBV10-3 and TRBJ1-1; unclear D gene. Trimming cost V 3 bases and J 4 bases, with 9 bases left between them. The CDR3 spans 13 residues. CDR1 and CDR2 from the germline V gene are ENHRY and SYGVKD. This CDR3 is CAISDLSSTEAFF. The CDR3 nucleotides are TGTGCCATCAGTGACCTCTCCAGCACTGAAGCTTTCTTT.